Listed below are T cell receptor beta chains from one sample, sequenced in a study of human T cells and chemical hapten exposure. TCRdb re-called the RACE reads through MiXCR, storing one row per CDR3 protein. The sample records about 360,000 distinct CDR3 sequences, under 9% being singletons. Sequencing was performed on whole blood, taken in connection with sensitization to the hapten diphenylcyclopropenone (DPC). The source is a woman under 30 with alopecia areata. Some clones in this sample may be carry-over from other donors' samples. Each CDR3 is given with its conserved first and last residue.

j_call v_call cdr3_aa
TRBJ1-6 TRBV5-1 CASSWGDRDRVIGSPLHF
TRBJ1-2 TRBV27 CASSLWPPRGYTF
TRBJ2-6 TRBV7-2 CASSLQGAGANVLTF
TRBJ2-3 TRBV7-3 CASSAGGTGPTDTQYF
TRBJ2-2 TRBV6-5 CASGDRSTGELFF
TRBJ1-6 TRBV5-1 CASSPWQGRRNSPLHF
TRBJ1-6 TRBV18 CASSPESSYNSPLHF
TRBJ1-2 TRBV12-3/TRBV12-4 CASSNQGNGYTF
TRBJ1-4 TRBV6-6 CASSYRQGREKLFF
TRBJ2-3 TRBV4-3 CASSQVQGLGSQYF
TRBJ2-2 TRBV3-1 CASSPTGFSTGELFF
TRBJ1-2 TRBV5-1 CASSLDKFSGYTF
TRBJ2-3 TRBV7-6 CASSLRPTSSHTQYF
TRBJ2-3 TRBV12-3/TRBV12-4 CASRLSGGGTDTQYF
TRBJ2-3 TRBV7-2 CASSLNPSGGAETQYF
TRBJ1-2 TRBV29-1 CSVGRIYGYTF
TRBJ2-7 TRBV10-3 CATAAGVSYEQYF
TRBJ2-3 TRBV6-6 CASSYSLAGSSTDTQYF
TRBJ2-3 TRBV6-5 CASSSFGQTPNTDTQYF
TRBJ2-1 TRBV18 CASSPTDGGAPYNEQFF
TRBJ2-3 TRBV6-5 CASSLVQGARDTQYF
TRBJ2-3 TRBV29-1 CSVGAQGRTDTQYF
TRBJ1-1 TRBV28 CASSSSADMNTEAFF
TRBJ2-3 TRBV6-2/TRBV6-3 CASTGTRSTDTQYF
TRBJ2-4 TRBV12-5 CASVPGQGEIQYF
TRBJ1-5 TRBV18 CASSPFRDPAGQPQHF
TRBJ2-1 TRBV4-2 CASSQAEGGSAEQFF
TRBJ2-5 TRBV5-1 CASSLAAGPQETQYF
TRBJ1-5 TRBV9 CASTPYDNTGEEQPQHF
TRBJ2-1 TRBV5-1 CASSLVLSALRNEQFF
TRBJ2-7 TRBV19 CASSMPGGTYEQYF
TRBJ1-1 TRBV29-1 CSAGQGARAFF
TRBJ2-7 TRBV27 CASSFGQGSREQYF
TRBJ2-5 TRBV7-9 CASSFSDRGPSTQYF
TRBJ1-6 TRBV6-6 CASSYRVDNSPLHF
TRBJ2-1 TRBV3-1 CASSQGTGRDNEQFF
TRBJ1-4 TRBV6-1 CASSEGDRDEKLFF
TRBJ1-2 TRBV15 CATRGLSSDGYTF
TRBJ2-1 TRBV5-1 CASSLTGGHEQFF
TRBJ2-7 TRBV29-1 CSVGAPDRLSYEQYF
TRBJ2-1 TRBV3-1 CASSQARVGEQFF
TRBJ1-2 TRBV3-1 CASSQVRNSYGYTF
TRBJ1-2 TRBV29-1 CSVETYGYTF
TRBJ1-4 TRBV5-8 CASSRQGLTNEKLFF